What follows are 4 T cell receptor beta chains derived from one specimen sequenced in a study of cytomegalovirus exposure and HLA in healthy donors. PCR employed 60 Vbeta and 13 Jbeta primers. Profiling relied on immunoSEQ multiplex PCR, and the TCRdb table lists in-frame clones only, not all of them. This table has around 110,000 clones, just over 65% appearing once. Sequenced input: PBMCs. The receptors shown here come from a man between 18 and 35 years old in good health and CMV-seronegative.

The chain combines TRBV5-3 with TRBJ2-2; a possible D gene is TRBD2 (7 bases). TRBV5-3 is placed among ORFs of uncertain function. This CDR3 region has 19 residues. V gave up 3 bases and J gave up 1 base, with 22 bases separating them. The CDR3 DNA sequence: TGTGCCAGAAGCTCCCCACGCGAGGCGGGGGCTATGAACACCGGGGAGCTGTTTTTT. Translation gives CARSSPREAGAMNTGELFF.

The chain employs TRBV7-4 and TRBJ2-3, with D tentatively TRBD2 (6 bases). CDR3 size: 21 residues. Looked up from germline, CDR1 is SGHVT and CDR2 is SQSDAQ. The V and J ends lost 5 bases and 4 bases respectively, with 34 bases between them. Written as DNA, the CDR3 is TGTGCCAGCAGCCGGAGGGACCCATGTTTGGTAGCGGTGGTTCTAGCAGATACGCAGTATTTT. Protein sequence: CASSRRDPCLVAVVLADTQYF.

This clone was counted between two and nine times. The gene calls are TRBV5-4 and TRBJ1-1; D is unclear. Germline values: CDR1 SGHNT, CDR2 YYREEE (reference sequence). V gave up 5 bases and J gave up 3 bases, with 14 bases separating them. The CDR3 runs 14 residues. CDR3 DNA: TGTGCCAGCAGTCCCGAGCCCACGCACACTGAAGCTTTCTTT. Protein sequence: CASSPEPTHTEAFF.

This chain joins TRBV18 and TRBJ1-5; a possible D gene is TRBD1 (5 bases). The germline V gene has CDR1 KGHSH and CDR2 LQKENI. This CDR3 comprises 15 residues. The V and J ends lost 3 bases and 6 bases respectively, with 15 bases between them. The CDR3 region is CASSPSGPRGQPQHF. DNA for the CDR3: TGTGCCAGCTCACCTTCGGGACCGCGGGGTCAGCCCCAGCATTTT.